The sequence of this T cell receptor beta chain was determined in a study of OX40 agonist ivuxolimab in advanced cancers. Across the study: Patients were dosed with the agonistic anti-OX40 (CD134) antibody ivuxolimab. Study conclusions and caveats: The average count of expanded clones was higher among CD8+ T cells than among CD4+.

Note on this clone: Its antigen is undetermined.

Trimming removed 4 bases from V and 5 bases from J, with 11 bases in between. The CDR3 covers 13 residues. Germline CDR1 reads LNHDA; CDR2 reads SQIVND (reference sequence). Sequencing was performed with immunoSEQ multiplex PCR; in TCRdb, only in-frame clones are kept and a portion is missing. The sample contains approximately 14,000 clones, 80% of which appear only once. The clonotype originates from an adult with an advanced solid tumor such as melanoma, head and neck, liver or kidney cancer. Sequencing used CD4+ or CD8+ T cells sorted from blood, obtained in a trial of the OX40 agonist ivuxolimab. V gene TRBV19 combines with J gene TRBJ1-1; D uncertain. CDR3 DNA: TGTGCCAGTAGTAACGCAATGGGGACTGAAGCTTTCTTT. Residues: CASSNAMGTEAFF.